What follows are 24 T cell receptor beta chains derived from one specimen sequenced in a study of PD-L1 blockade in urothelial cancer. As for time point: peripheral blood 6 weeks after treatment start. Profiled with immunoSEQ multiplex PCR; TCRdb holds only in-frame clones, not every one. The sample shows around 50,000 clones, approximately 85% of them seen only once. Material: PBMCs, obtained around atezolizumab (anti-PD-L1) treatment. The receptors shown here come from a man aged 45-60 years with urothelial cancer.

This chain joins TRBV4-3 and TRBJ2-2; 8 nucleotides match TRBD2. J was trimmed by 3 bases and V by 3 bases; bases with no gene match: 12. The CDR3 loop spans 18 amino acids. Looked up from germline, CDR1 is LGHNA and CDR2 is YSLEER. The DNA of the CDR3 is TGCGCCAGCAGCCAGGGGTACTTGGCGGGAGGTGACACCGGGGAGCTGTTTTTT. As protein: CASSQGYLAGGDTGELFF.

The chain has TRBV5-4 and TRBJ2-7; 9 nucleotides line up with TRBD1. Trimming removed 4 bases from V and 3 bases from J; junction bases left unmatched: 5. CDR1 SGHNT and CDR2 YYREEE come from the germline V gene (reference sequence). The CDR3 runs to 14 residues. The CDR3, as DNA: TGTGCCAGCAGCGATATGACAGGGGGCTACGAGCAGTACTTC. Translated, it gives CASSDMTGGYEQYF.

The chain combines TRBV29-1 with TRBJ2-3; TRBD1 is a possible D gene (5 bases). V dropped 0 bases and J dropped 2 bases, with 15 bases sitting between them. Germline V gives CDR1 SQVTM, CDR2 ANQGSEA. The CDR3 is made up of 16 amino acids. For the CDR3, the DNA is TGCAGCGTTGAAGAACGTATGAAGGGGAACACAGATACGCAGTATTTT. Amino acids: CSVEERMKGNTDTQYF.

This CDR3 is CASSLEAGPTHGYTF. DNA of the CDR3: TGTGCCAGCAGCTTAGAGGCGGGCCCCACCCATGGCTACACCTTC. The chain recombines TRBV7-8 with TRBJ1-2; D not certain. V was clipped by 1 base and J by 6 bases, with 15 bases between them. Germline loops: CDR1 SGHVS, CDR2 FQNEAQ. The CDR3 loop spans 15 amino acids.

Concerning this clone: Germline is not matched at one junction end, which may reflect a read error. CDR3 region: CASSKESRTSGGAYTQYF. DNA for the CDR3: TGTGCCAGCAGCAAAGAGAGTCGGACTAGCGGGGGGGCTTATACGCAGTATTTT. The J gene is TRBJ2-3, the V gene TRBV4-2; 15 bases line up with TRBD2. The germline gives CDR1 LGHNA, CDR2 YNFKEQ. This CDR3 has 18 amino acids.

The chain couples TRBV5-1 to TRBJ2-3, with 10 bases aligning to TRBD2. The CDR3 length is 15 residues. After removal of 4 bases from V and 6 bases from J, the junction contained 8 bases not matched to a gene. Germline values: CDR1 SGHRS, CDR2 YFSETQ. Here the CDR3 DNA reads TGCGCCAGCAGCACCAGCGGGGGGGATGGGGATACGCAGTATTTT. Amino acids: CASSTSGGDGDTQYF.

This clone has only one observation. The gene calls are TRBV7-9 and TRBJ1-1, with TRBD1 matching over 12 bases. Trimming cost V 5 bases and J 6 bases; bases outside gene matches: 7. Germline V lookup: CDR1 SEHNR, CDR2 FQNEAQ (reference sequence). This CDR3 region has 15 residues. The CDR3 loop reads CASSPRDRGLAEAFF. The CDR3 DNA sequence: TGTGCCAGCAGCCCAAGGGACAGGGGGCTCGCTGAAGCTTTCTTT.

The table lists this clone with a few counts. The chain has TRBV19 and TRBJ2-4, with D possibly matching TRBD1 (5 bases). The CDR3 has 14 residues. Deletions cut 3 bases from V and 9 bases from J, with 15 bases between. Germline assignment: CDR1 LNHDA and CDR2 SQIVND (reference sequence). The CDR3 DNA reads as TGTGCCAGTAGTATCGGGCAGGGATATTCCATTCAGTACTTC. It yields the protein CASSIGQGYSIQYF.

This clone was detected a few times. The chain has TRBV4-3 and TRBJ1-2; D unresolved. This CDR3 is built from 16 residues. Per the germline V gene, CDR1 is LGHNA and CDR2 is YSLEER. The V end lost 1 base, the J end lost 4 bases, and 16 bases lay between the germline ends. As DNA, the CDR3 is TGCGCCAGCAGCCAAGGCCTATCCGAGGTGATCTATGGCTACACCTTC. It codes for CASSQGLSEVIYGYTF.

This clone appeared a single time. The CDR3 DNA reads as TGCGCCAGCAGCTCCCCCGGGACAGGGCACTTGGAGCAGTACTTC. Translating gives CASSSPGTGHLEQYF. The chain links TRBV5-1 to TRBJ2-7, with 9 positions matching TRBD1. Germline V gene lookup returns CDR1 SGHRS and CDR2 YFSETQ. The trim removed 3 bases at V and 7 bases at J, leaving 11 bases unmatched. The CDR3 covers 15 residues.

This sequence joins TRBV5-6 and TRBJ1-6; weak D call: TRBD1 (5 bases). The V end was cut by 1 base, the J end by 10 bases, with 12 bases between. Germline CDR1 and CDR2: SGHDT and YYEEEE. This CDR3 region has 14 residues. The CDR3 DNA reads TGTGCCAGCAGCTTGCGTCAGGGTGGGTCACCCCTCCACTTT. Translating gives CASSLRQGGSPLHF.

This CDR3 is CASTTGANQPQHF. The CDR3 DNA follows: TGTGCCAGTACCACAGGGGCCAATCAGCCCCAGCATTTT. The V and J genes are TRBV10-3 and TRBJ1-5; TRBD1 aligns across 7 bases. The CDR3 is 13 amino acids. Germline V gives CDR1 ENHRY, CDR2 SYGVKD. The ends lost 10 bases at V and 3 bases at J; junction bases unmatched: 6.

The J gene is TRBJ2-2, the V gene TRBV6-5; TRBD2 might be the D (6 bases). Trimming cost V 4 bases and J 2 bases, with 11 bases left between them. This CDR3 comprises 15 residues. From germline, CDR1 is MNHEY and CDR2 SVGAGI. DNA of the CDR3: TGTGCCAGCAGTTTACTCGGGACTAACACCGGGGAGCTGTTTTTT. Its protein product is CASSLLGTNTGELFF.

The chain uses TRBV4-1 and TRBJ2-7; TRBD1 is a possible D gene (6 bases). In germline, CDR1 is MGHRA, CDR2 YSYEKL. V was clipped by 3 bases and J by 2 bases, with 20 bases between them. This CDR3 is built from 17 residues. The CDR3 sequence is CASSQGLRGQPPYEQYF. The CDR3 DNA reads TGCGCCAGCAGCCAGGGTCTCAGGGGCCAGCCTCCCTACGAGCAGTACTTC.

This chain links TRBV10-1 with TRBJ1-3; D is unclear. V shed 5 bases and J shed 0 bases, with 8 bases lying between them. The germline V gene encodes CDR1 WNHNN and CDR2 SYGVQD (reference sequence). This CDR3 has 14 amino acids. The CDR3 here is CASSPTSSGNTIYF. CDR3 bases: TGCGCCAGCAGTCCAACGAGCTCTGGAAACACCATATATTTT.

Within the sample, this clone is medium-sized. The rearrangement uses TRBV28 and TRBJ1-5, with unresolved D. CDR1 is MDHEN, CDR2 SYDVKM, per germline. The V end lost 2 bases, the J end lost 0 bases, and 8 bases lay between the germline ends. The CDR3 runs to 15 residues. CDR3 region: CASSLPGDSNQPQHF. The CDR3 nucleotides are TGTGCCAGCAGTTTACCAGGCGATAGCAATCAGCCCCAGCATTTT. The full variable domain, completed using reference TRBV28 and TRBJ1-5, is DVKVTQSSRYLVKRTGEKVFLECVQDMDHENMFWYRQDPGLGLRLIYFSYDVKMKEKGDIPEGYSVSREKKERFSLILESASTNQTSMYLCASSLPGDSNQPQHFGDGTRLSIL.

This clone has just one count. V and J are TRBV10-3 and TRBJ2-7; weak D call: TRBD1 (5 bases). This CDR3 is built from 15 residues. CDR1 is ENHRY and CDR2 is SYGVKD in the germline V gene. V lost 6 bases and J 3 bases, leaving 18 bases between the germline ends. CDR3 amino acids: CAISPSSTGNYEQYF. The CDR3 coding sequence is TGTGCCATCAGCCCTTCTTCAACAGGAAACTACGAGCAGTACTTC.

V and J are TRBV7-6 and TRBJ2-2, with 12 positions matching TRBD2. The CDR3 loop spans 19 amino acids. The germline CDR1 and CDR2 sequences are SGHVS and FNYEAQ. J lost 4 bases, V lost 2 bases, and 11 bases had no gene match. Here the CDR3 reads CASSLRTRGLAGITGELFF. As DNA, the CDR3 is TGTGCCAGCAGCTTACGGACAAGGGGACTAGCGGGCATCACCGGGGAGCTGTTTTTT. Full variable domain (missing parts from reference TRBV7-6 and TRBJ2-2): GAGVSQSPRYKVTKRGQDVALRCDPISGHVSLYWYRQALGQGPEFLTYFNYEAQQDKSGLPNDRFSAERPEGSISTLTIQRTEQRDSAMYRCASSLRTRGLAGITGELFFGEGSRLTVL.

This chain links TRBV6-1 with TRBJ1-5, with 8 bases identical to TRBD1. Trimming took 2 bases from V and 6 from J; bases not matched to a gene: 6. Per the germline V gene, CDR1 is MNHNS and CDR2 is SASEGT. The CDR3 runs to 15 residues. In nucleotides, the CDR3 is TGTGCCAGCAGTGAAACAGGGGGATTAGGTCAGCCCCAGCATTTT. Translation gives CASSETGGLGQPQHF.

V and J are TRBV18 and TRBJ1-1; possibly TRBD1 for D (6 bases). Trimming cost V 8 bases and J 3 bases, with 13 bases left between them. From germline, CDR1 is KGHSH and CDR2 LQKENI. The CDR3 has 13 amino acids. Written as DNA, the CDR3 is TGTGCCAGCGAGGGAGGGGGGGACACTGAAGCTTTCTTT. Its protein product is CASEGGGDTEAFF.

The V gene is TRBV5-4, the J gene TRBJ1-3; the D gene is possibly TRBD1 (5 bases). The CDR3 runs 15 residues. Germline lookup yields CDR1 SGHNT and CDR2 YYREEE (reference sequence). V gave up 0 bases and J gave up 4 bases, with 11 bases separating them. In DNA form, the CDR3 reads TGTGCCAGCAGCTTGGCCGGGGGGGAGGGAAACACCATATATTTT. Translating it yields CASSLAGGEGNTIYF.

This chain uses TRBV7-9 with TRBJ2-7; the D gene is possibly TRBD1 (6 bases). The CDR3 totals 12 residues. CDR1 and CDR2 (germline): SEHNR, FQNEAQ (reference sequence). The V and J ends lost 5 bases and 6 bases respectively, with 11 bases between them. The chain's CDR3 is CASSPGALEQYF. The CDR3 bases are TGTGCCAGCAGCCCAGGGGCTCTCGAGCAGTACTTC.

This chain joins TRBV2 and TRBJ1-3; D call uncertain. The germline gives CDR1 SNHLY, CDR2 FYNNEI. Between the trimmed V and J ends, which lost 0 bases and 4 bases, there was a span of 13 bases. The CDR3 is 16 residues long. CDR3 nucleotide sequence: TGTGCCAGCAGTGAAGCGATAGTCCACAGAGGAAACACCATATATTTT. It yields the protein CASSEAIVHRGNTIYF. The full variable domain, with the rest looked up from reference TRBV2 and TRBJ1-3, is EPEVTQTPSHQVTQMGQEVILRCVPISNHLYFYWYRQILGQKVEFLVSFYNNEISEKSEIFDDQFSVERPDGSNFTLKIRSTKLEDSAMYFCASSEAIVHRGNTIYFGEGSWLTVV.

The gene calls are TRBV6-5 and TRBJ1-3; unclear D gene. Trimming took off 6 bases at V and 0 bases at J, with 6 bases between the two ends. Germline assignment: CDR1 MNHEY and CDR2 SVGAGI. The CDR3 is made up of 13 amino acids. CDR3 sequence: CASSESSGNTIYF. CDR3 DNA: TGTGCCAGCAGCGAGAGCTCTGGAAACACCATATATTTT.